The 18 T cell receptor beta chains below were found in one sample sequenced in a study of Graves' ophthalmopathy and Graves' hyperthyroidism. RNA transcripts provided the template for amplifying TCR beta CDR3 regions. The library came from an HTBI-primed first-round RT-PCR and a second-round multiplex PCR. Using its own MiXCR run on the multiplex PCR reads, TCRdb lists one record per CDR3 protein. Seen here are under 250,000 distinct CDR3 sequences, 20% to 25% observed once, and the top ten hold roughly 45%. The sequenced sample was peripheral blood. Every receptor here comes from a woman in her fifties or sixties with Graves' ophthalmopathy.

This rearrangement joins TRBV7-2 to TRBJ1-6; D gene ambiguous. The V gene's germline CDR1 is SGHTA and CDR2 FQGNSA. The CDR3 totals 15 residues. Trimming stripped 0 bases from V and 9 bases from J, with 12 bases between. The CDR3 DNA follows: TGTGCCAGCAGCTTAGCTTATTTAGGCAGTTCACCCCTCCACTTT. This sequence encodes CASSLAYLGSSPLHF. Full variable domain (remainder filled in from reference TRBV7-2 and TRBJ1-6): GAGVSQSPSNKVTEKGKDVELRCDPISGHTALYWYRQSLGQGLEFLIYFQGNSAPDKSGLPSDRFSAERTGGSVSTLTIQRTQQEDSAVYLCASSLAYLGSSPLHFGNGTRLTVT.

In its sample, this clonotype was seen many times. The chain links TRBV12-3 or TRBV12-4 to TRBJ1-2; 10 nucleotides line up with TRBD1. The J segment lost 4 bases and the V segment lost 5 bases, leaving 7 bases of the junction unmatched. The CDR3 contains 15 residues. The chain's CDR3 is CASSRPGQGSYGYTF. Here the CDR3 DNA reads TGTGCCAGCAGTCGTCCGGGACAGGGGAGCTATGGCTACACCTTC.

The chain couples TRBV6-1 to TRBJ2-5; D is ambiguous. The V gene's germline CDR1 is MNHNS and CDR2 SASEGT. The CDR3 consists of 17 residues. Trimming removed 2 bases at V and 7 bases at J, with 23 bases between. CDR3 sequence (DNA): TGTGCCAGCAGTGAACCCGAGGTGTTCGGCTACCATCGGACCCAGTACTTC. This gives the protein CASSEPEVFGYHRTQYF.

A few counts support this clonotype. V usage is TRBV29-1 and J usage is TRBJ2-7; D is ambiguous. There are 11 residues in the CDR3. Germline CDR1 SQVTM, CDR2 ANQGSEA. V gave up 4 bases and J gave up 3 bases, with 7 bases separating them. In DNA, the CDR3 is TGCAGCGTTGGTTACGGCTACGAGCAGTACTTC. Protein sequence: CSVGYGYEQYF.

This clonotype was recorded many times. The chain links TRBV20-1 to TRBJ2-5, with TRBD2 identical over 7 bases. The trim removed 6 bases at V and 5 bases at J, leaving 12 bases unmatched. Germline-derived CDR1 and CDR2 are DFQATT and SNEGSKA (reference sequence). The CDR3 consists of 14 residues. The CDR3 DNA follows: TGCAGTGCCAGTAGTGGGAGGGCCCAGGAGACCCAGTACTTC. Amino acids: CSASSGRAQETQYF.

The sample holds many counts of this clonotype. The rearrangement joins TRBV5-1 to TRBJ1-6, with D perhaps matching TRBD1 (5 bases). Germline loops: CDR1 SGHRS, CDR2 YFSETQ. CDR3 length equals 16 residues. Trimming shortened V by 3 bases and J by 7 bases, and 17 bases separated the two germline ends. Here the CDR3 DNA reads TGCGCCAGCAGCTGGACCGGGATCGGGGGGAATTCACCCCTCCACTTT. Translation: CASSWTGIGGNSPLHF.

This clonotype was counted only a few times. The chain has TRBV30 and TRBJ1-5; no definite D call. The CDR3 is made up of 12 amino acids. Germline lookup yields CDR1 GTSNPN and CDR2 SVGIG (reference sequence). Trimming stripped 2 bases from V and 4 bases from J, with 6 bases between. DNA for the CDR3: TGTGCCTGGAGTAGCCCTAATCAGCCCCAGCATTTT. Its protein product is CAWSSPNQPQHF. Combining the CDR3 with reference TRBV30 and TRBJ1-5 gives the whole variable domain SQTIHQWPATLVQPVGSPLSLECTVEGTSNPNLYWYRQAAGRGLQLLFYSVGIGQISSEVPQNLSASRPQDRQFILSSKKLLLSDSGFYLCAWSSPNQPQHFGDGTRLSIL.

This clonotype was recorded at least ten times. The chain recombines TRBV19 with TRBJ1-5; D call uncertain. The V end lost 6 bases, the J end lost 4 bases, and 16 bases lay between the germline ends. The CDR3 runs 15 residues. CDR1 and CDR2 from the germline V gene are LNHDA and SQIVND (reference sequence). CDR3 amino acids: CASRPSIGPNQPQHF. The DNA for the CDR3 is TGTGCCAGTAGGCCTTCCATAGGTCCAAATCAGCCCCAGCATTTT.

This clonotype has a count of ten or more. This chain links TRBV27 with TRBJ1-1; D remains ambiguous. The V gene's germline CDR1 is MNHEY and CDR2 SMNVEV (reference sequence). This CDR3 comprises 13 residues. With 6 bases removed from V and 3 bases from J, the gap between germline ends came to 11 bases. The CDR3 reads CASRPDRYTEAFF. DNA of the CDR3: TGTGCCAGCAGGCCGGACCGATACACTGAAGCTTTCTTT.

Of note for this clonotype: A much larger clone is a single base away; this may be a read error. The V call is TRBV11-2, the J call TRBJ2-3; D possibly corresponds to TRBD2 (6 bases). Germline CDR1 reads SGHAT; CDR2 reads FQNNGV. The CDR3 has 14 amino acids. The CDR3 reads CASSPRTSIDTQYF. DNA of the CDR3: TGTGCCAGCAGCCCCCGAACTAGCATAGATACGCAGTATTTT.

This clonotype was observed many times. The chain couples TRBV10-3 to TRBJ2-3; D tentatively reads TRBD1 or TRBD2 (6 bases each). V dropped 10 bases and J dropped 2 bases, with 16 bases sitting between them. The CDR3 has 14 amino acids. Per germline, CDR1 ENHRY and CDR2 SYGVKD. The CDR3 DNA sequence: TGTGCCAACAGGGAGGCCGGGTACACAGATACGCAGTATTTT. Its translation is CANREAGYTDTQYF.

A few counts support this clonotype. J is TRBJ2-2 and V is TRBV5-1, with 9 bases identical to TRBD2. Germline V gene data show CDR1 as SGHRS and CDR2 as YFSETQ. The CDR3 spans 15 residues. V shed 9 bases and J 2 bases; nucleotides not matched to a gene: 8. The CDR3, as DNA: TGCGCCACGCGCTTACTAGCGGGTAACACCGGGGAGCTGTTTTTT. Protein: CATRLLAGNTGELFF.

This clonotype was found many times. The DNA for the CDR3 is TGTGCCAGTAGTCTCGGGACGAAGGACGAGCAGTACTTC. Translation: CASSLGTKDEQYF. V and J are TRBV19 and TRBJ2-7; D may match TRBD1 or TRBD2 (5 bases each). The length of the CDR3 is 13 residues. Trimming shortened V by 5 bases and J by 5 bases, and 13 bases separated the two germline ends. CDR1 and CDR2 (germline): LNHDA, SQIVND (reference sequence).

Many counts were recorded for this clonotype. This chain connects TRBV11-1 to TRBJ2-7, with TRBD2 as a possible D gene (6 bases). The V end was cut by 3 bases, the J end by 3 bases, with 21 bases between. Germline V lookup: CDR1 SGHAT, CDR2 FQDESV (reference sequence). The CDR3 spans 17 residues. CDR3 residues: CASSFGGVQSKFYEQYF. Written as DNA, the CDR3 is TGTGCCAGCAGCTTCGGCGGGGTTCAGAGTAAATTCTACGAGCAGTACTTC.

This clonotype was seen ten or more times. The chain uses TRBV30 and TRBJ2-7; unclear D gene. This CDR3 spans 15 amino acids. Per the germline V gene, CDR1 is GTSNPN and CDR2 is SVGIG (reference sequence). Trimming cost V 0 bases and J 0 bases, with 12 bases left between them. The DNA of the CDR3 is TGTGCCTGGAGTGTTTTCCACGACGGCTCCTACGAGCAGTACTTC. Translating gives CAWSVFHDGSYEQYF. Full variable domain (remainder filled in from reference TRBV30 and TRBJ2-7): SQTIHQWPATLVQPVGSPLSLECTVEGTSNPNLYWYRQAAGRGLQLLFYSVGIGQISSEVPQNLSASRPQDRQFILSSKKLLLSDSGFYLCAWSVFHDGSYEQYFGPGTRLTVT.

There are many counts of this clonotype. The chain links TRBV5-1 to TRBJ2-7, with a tentative D call TRBD2 (5 bases). The length of the CDR3 is 14 residues. V was clipped by 2 bases and J by 2 bases, with 11 bases between them. From germline, CDR1 is SGHRS and CDR2 YFSETQ. The CDR3 nucleotides read TGCGCCAGCAGCTTCGAGGGTTCAGCCTACGAGCAGTACTTC. Its protein product is CASSFEGSAYEQYF.

At least ten counts were recorded for this clonotype. This rearrangement joins TRBV20-1 to TRBJ2-4; 12 nucleotides line up with TRBD2. CDR1 and CDR2 from the germline V gene are DFQATT and SNEGSKA (reference sequence). Germline trimming cut 6 bases from V and 0 bases from J; bases unmatched to any gene: 12. The CDR3 runs 18 residues. CDR3 loop: CSARRTSGEPLAKNIQYF. In nucleotides, the CDR3 is TGCAGTGCCCGTAGGACTAGCGGGGAACCTTTAGCCAAAAACATTCAGTACTTC.

There are a few counts of this clonotype. The chain carries TRBV28 and TRBJ1-2; D is undetermined. V dropped 6 bases and J dropped 1 base, with 6 bases sitting between them. The germline V gene has CDR1 MDHEN and CDR2 SYDVKM. The length of the CDR3 is 12 residues. CDR3 region: CASRDHNYGYTF. The CDR3 DNA reads TGTGCCAGCAGGGATCATAACTATGGCTACACCTTC.